The clone carrying this TCR beta chain was found many times. Its antigen is as yet unknown. MiXCR, applied by TCRdb to the RT-PCR reads, yields one record per CDR3 protein. The sample lists 490,000 or so distinct CDR3 sequences; around 8% were seen once. This record belongs to a study of response to subunit inactivated influenza vaccine. This CDR3 contains 12 residues. Germline V gene sequence: CDR1 LGHNA, CDR2 YSLEER. The V and J ends lost 0 bases and 12 bases respectively, with 8 bases between them. Study results and limitations: T cells newly recruited by each seasonal influenza vaccination are few, the authors suggested.

The material sequenced was PBMCs from blood, taken less than 30 months after vaccination. The source is a man between 50 and 70 years old who received an inactivated influenza vaccine. The chain uses TRBV4-3 and TRBJ1-4, with D unclear. CDR3 DNA: TGCGCCAGCAGCCAAGATACTAACGAACTGTTTTTT. This translates into CASSQDTNELFF.